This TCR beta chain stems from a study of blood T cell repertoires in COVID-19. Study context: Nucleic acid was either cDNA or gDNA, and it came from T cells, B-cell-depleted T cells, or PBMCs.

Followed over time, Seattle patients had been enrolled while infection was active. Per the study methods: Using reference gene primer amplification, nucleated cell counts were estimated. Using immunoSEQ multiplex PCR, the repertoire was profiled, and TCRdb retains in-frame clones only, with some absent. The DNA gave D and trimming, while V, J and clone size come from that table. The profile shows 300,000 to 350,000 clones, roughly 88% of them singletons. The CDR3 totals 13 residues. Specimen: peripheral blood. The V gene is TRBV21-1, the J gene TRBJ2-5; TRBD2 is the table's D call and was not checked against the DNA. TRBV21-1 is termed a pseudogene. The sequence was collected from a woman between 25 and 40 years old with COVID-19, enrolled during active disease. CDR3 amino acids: CASSKGSGETQYF. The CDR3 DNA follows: TGTGCCAGCAGCAAAGGATCGGGGGAGACCCAGTACTTC.